The entry that follows covers one T cell receptor beta chain sequence. Trimming removed 9 bases from V and 5 bases from J; junction bases left unmatched: 20. Per the germline V gene, CDR1 is SGHNT and CDR2 is YYREEE (reference sequence). The CDR3 totals 17 residues. 60 Vbeta and 13 Jbeta primers were used in PCR. Sequenced by immunoSEQ multiplex PCR; TCRdb stores in-frame clones only, minus some. The sample lists roughly 120,000 clones, roughly 71% occurring once. This specimen comes from a study of cytomegalovirus exposure and HLA in healthy donors. This receptor was taken from a woman aged 45-60 years in good health and CMV-seropositive. The sequenced sample consisted of PBMCs. The V call is TRBV5-4, the J call TRBJ2-3, with TRBD2 matching over 8 bases. The CDR3 coding sequence is TGTGCCAACCACGATTCCCCGCGGCGGGGGGAAATAGATACGCAGTATTTT. This translates into CANHDSPRRGEIDTQYF. Full variable domain (outside the CDR3, taken from reference TRBV5-4 and TRBJ2-3): ETGVTQSPTHLIKTRGQQVTLRCSSQSGHNTVSWYQQALGQGPQFIFQYYREEENGRGNFPPRFSGLQFPNYSSELNVNALELDDSALYLCANHDSPRRGEIDTQYFGPGTRLTVL.